Listed here are 15 T cell receptor beta chains from one sample, sequenced in a study of T cell repertoires in cytomegalovirus infection. One entry per CDR3 protein, called by TCRdb with MiXCR from the reads. The table lists around 550,000 distinct CDR3 sequences, more than 20% of them singletons. The sequenced material came from PBMCs. Receptors originate from a human donor in good health (CMV status not recorded). Some clones in this sample may be carry-over from other donors' samples.

This clonotype has just a few counts. The chain uses TRBV7-8 and TRBJ2-1; 12 bases are a match to TRBD2. The germline V gene has CDR1 SGHVS and CDR2 FQNEAQ. This CDR3 spans 16 amino acids. After removal of 5 bases from V and 7 bases from J, the junction contained 9 bases not matched to a gene. In DNA form, the CDR3 reads TGTGCCAGCAGCCTACTGGGACTAGCGGGCAAGAATGAGCAGTTCTTC. Amino acid sequence: CASSLLGLAGKNEQFF.

The chain recombines TRBV24-1 with TRBJ2-1; TRBD2 matches 8 bases. The CDR3 contains 17 residues. Germline V gives CDR1 KGHDR, CDR2 SFDVKD. Trimming at V came to 3 bases and at J to 9 bases, leaving 15 bases not matched to a gene. DNA for the CDR3: TGTGCCACCAGTGATCCTCGGGGAGCGGGAGTAAGGGTTGAGCAGTTCTTC. Amino acids: CATSDPRGAGVRVEQFF.

The chain uses TRBV7-3 and TRBJ2-5, with D tentatively TRBD2 (6 bases). Germline V lookup: CDR1 SGHTA, CDR2 FQGTGA. The CDR3 is 13 residues long. The ends were cut back, 5 bases at V and 6 bases at J, with 13 bases in the middle. The CDR3 region has the DNA TGTGCCAGCAGCCCGGTGGCGGGAAAGACCCAGTACTTC. This sequence encodes CASSPVAGKTQYF.

This clonotype was recorded a few times. The chain employs TRBV28 and TRBJ2-5, with TRBD1 identical over 9 bases. This CDR3 region has 15 residues. Germline V CDR1 and CDR2: MDHEN, SYDVKM. V shed 2 bases and J 3 bases; nucleotides not matched to a gene: 4. The CDR3 loop reads CASSLPGQGEETQYF. DNA of the CDR3: TGTGCCAGCAGTTTACCGGGACAGGGAGAAGAGACCCAGTACTTC.

This clonotype was detected ten times or more. The rearrangement links TRBV7-6 to TRBJ2-2; D not resolved. The CDR3 extends over 13 amino acids. The V gene's germline CDR1 is SGHVS and CDR2 FNYEAQ. Trimming took off 5 bases at V and 7 bases at J, with 11 bases between the two ends. CDR3 bases: TGTGCCAGCAGCCCCCCGAACGGCGGGGAGCTGTTTTTT. It yields the protein CASSPPNGGELFF. The whole variable domain, filled in from reference TRBV7-6 and TRBJ2-2, reads GAGVSQSPRYKVTKRGQDVALRCDPISGHVSLYWYRQALGQGPEFLTYFNYEAQQDKSGLPNDRFSAERPEGSISTLTIQRTEQRDSAMYRCASSPPNGGELFFGEGSRLTVL.

In this sample, this clonotype turned up a few times. The chain links TRBV27 to TRBJ2-5; TRBD2 agrees at 7 bases. The CDR3 length is 15 residues. V was pared by 3 bases and J by 3 bases, with 7 bases of the junction left unmatched. Per the germline V gene, CDR1 is MNHEY and CDR2 is SMNVEV (reference sequence). The DNA of the CDR3 is TGTGCCAGCAGTTTGATCCGGGCGGGGGAAGAGACCCAGTACTTC. Its protein is CASSLIRAGEETQYF.

This rearrangement joins TRBV28 to TRBJ1-1, with D perhaps matching TRBD1 (6 bases). The V and J ends lost 4 bases and 1 base respectively, with 13 bases between them. CDR1 is MDHEN, CDR2 SYDVKM, per germline. The CDR3 covers 15 residues. CDR3 DNA: TGTGCCAGCAGTTCCCCGACAGGCCCGAACACTGAAGCTTTCTTT. Its protein product is CASSSPTGPNTEAFF.

This clonotype was observed many times. This chain links TRBV24-1 with TRBJ2-7; D is possibly TRBD1 (5 bases). The V end lost 0 bases, the J end lost 4 bases, and 21 bases lay between the germline ends. The CDR3 loop spans 18 amino acids. Germline V gene sequence: CDR1 KGHDR, CDR2 SFDVKD. The CDR3 DNA reads as TGTGCCACCAGTGATTTGCCCGGAAGGGTTGGGGCTATGTACGAGCAGTACGTC. Translation: CATSDLPGRVGAMYEQYV.

This clonotype was seen just once. The chain combines TRBV20-1 with TRBJ2-3, with D unclear. The germline V gene has CDR1 DFQATT and CDR2 SNEGSKA (reference sequence). The CDR3 is 12 residues long. Trimming took 1 base from V and 0 from J, leaving 2 bases between them. This CDR3 reads CSARGSTDTQYF. CDR3 bases: TGCAGTGCTAGAGGTAGCACAGATACGCAGTATTTT.

The chain joins TRBV5-4 to TRBJ1-2; D is uncertain. The V gene's germline CDR1 is SGHNT and CDR2 YYREEE (reference sequence). This CDR3 spans 15 amino acids. The ends were cut back, 0 bases at V and 3 bases at J, with 12 bases in the middle. CDR3 sequence reads: CASSLGGHGDYGYTF. CDR3 coding DNA: TGTGCCAGCAGCTTGGGAGGCCACGGGGACTATGGCTACACCTTC.

V gene TRBV9 combines with J gene TRBJ2-1, with a weak D call TRBD2 (6 bases). CDR3 length: 16 amino acids. The germline V and J ends were trimmed by 1 base and 7 bases, with 18 bases remaining between them. The V gene's germline CDR1 is SGDLS and CDR2 YYNGEE. The CDR3 spells CASSVMSSGALNEQFF. The DNA of the CDR3 is TGTGCCAGCAGCGTAATGAGTAGCGGAGCGCTTAATGAGCAGTTCTTC.

This clonotype was seen only a few times. The chain couples TRBV6-2 or TRBV6-3 to TRBJ2-3; D not certain. This CDR3 contains 15 residues. The V and J ends lost 0 bases and 1 base respectively, with 8 bases between them. Germline CDR1 is MNHEY and CDR2 is SVGEGT. The CDR3 DNA reads TGTGCCAGCAGTTACTCGTTAGGCCGCACAGATACGCAGTATTTT. This encodes CASSYSLGRTDTQYF.

The chain is built from TRBV6-2 or TRBV6-3 and TRBJ2-3; D gene unclear. Trimming left V 4 bases short and J 3 bases short, with 11 bases between. The CDR3 loop spans 14 amino acids. Germline V gives CDR1 MNHEY, CDR2 SVGEGT. CDR3 in DNA: TGTGCCAGCAGTTCGTCAGTAGTTACAGATACGCAGTATTTT. This translates into CASSSSVVTDTQYF.

The chain joins TRBV19 to TRBJ1-5; TRBD1 is a possible D gene (6 bases). CDR3 length: 13 amino acids. Germline CDR1 reads LNHDA; CDR2 reads SQIVND (reference sequence). V was pared by 6 bases and J by 6 bases, with 12 bases between. Here the CDR3 reads CASRPGDGQPQHF. The CDR3 DNA is TGTGCCAGTAGACCAGGGGATGGTCAGCCCCAGCATTTT.

This clonotype was seen ten or more times. This rearrangement joins TRBV7-2 to TRBJ1-4, with 8 bases lining up with TRBD1. Germline CDR1 reads SGHTA; CDR2 reads FQGNSA. The CDR3 has 15 residues. Unmatched junction bases numbered 6, after V lost 6 bases and J lost 3 bases. This chain's CDR3 is CASRLQGGPNEKLFF. As DNA, the CDR3 is TGTGCCAGCAGATTACAGGGGGGACCTAATGAAAAACTGTTTTTT.